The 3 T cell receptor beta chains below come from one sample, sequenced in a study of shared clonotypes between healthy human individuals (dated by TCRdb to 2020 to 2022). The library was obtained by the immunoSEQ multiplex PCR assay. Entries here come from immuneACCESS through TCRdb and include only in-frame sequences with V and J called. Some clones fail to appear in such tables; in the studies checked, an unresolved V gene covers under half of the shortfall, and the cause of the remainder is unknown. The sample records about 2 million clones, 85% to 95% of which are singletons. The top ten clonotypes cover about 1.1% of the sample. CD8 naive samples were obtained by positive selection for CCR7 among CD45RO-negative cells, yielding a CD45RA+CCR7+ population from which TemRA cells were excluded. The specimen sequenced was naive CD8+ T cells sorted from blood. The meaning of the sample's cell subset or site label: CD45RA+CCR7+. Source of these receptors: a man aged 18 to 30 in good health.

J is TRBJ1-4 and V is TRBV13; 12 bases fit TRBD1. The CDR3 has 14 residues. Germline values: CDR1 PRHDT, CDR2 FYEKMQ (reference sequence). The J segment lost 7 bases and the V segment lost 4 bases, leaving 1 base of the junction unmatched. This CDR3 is CASSSGQGAEKLFF. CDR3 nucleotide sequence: TGTGCCAGCAGCTCGGGACAGGGGGCTGAAAAACTGTTTTTT.

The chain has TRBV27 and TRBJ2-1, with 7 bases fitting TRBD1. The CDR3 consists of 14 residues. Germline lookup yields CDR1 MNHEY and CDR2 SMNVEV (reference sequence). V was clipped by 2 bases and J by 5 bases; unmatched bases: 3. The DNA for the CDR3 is TGTGCCAGCAGTTTAGGACAGGTCCACAATGAGCAGTTCTTC. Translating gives CASSLGQVHNEQFF.

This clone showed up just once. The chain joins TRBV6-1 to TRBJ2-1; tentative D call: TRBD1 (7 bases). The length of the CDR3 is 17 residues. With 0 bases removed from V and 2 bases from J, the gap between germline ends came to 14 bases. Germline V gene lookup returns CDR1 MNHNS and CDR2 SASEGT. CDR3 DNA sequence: TGTGCCAGCAGTGAAGCTCCCCGGGGGACAGCCTACAATGAGCAGTTCTTC. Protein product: CASSEAPRGTAYNEQFF.